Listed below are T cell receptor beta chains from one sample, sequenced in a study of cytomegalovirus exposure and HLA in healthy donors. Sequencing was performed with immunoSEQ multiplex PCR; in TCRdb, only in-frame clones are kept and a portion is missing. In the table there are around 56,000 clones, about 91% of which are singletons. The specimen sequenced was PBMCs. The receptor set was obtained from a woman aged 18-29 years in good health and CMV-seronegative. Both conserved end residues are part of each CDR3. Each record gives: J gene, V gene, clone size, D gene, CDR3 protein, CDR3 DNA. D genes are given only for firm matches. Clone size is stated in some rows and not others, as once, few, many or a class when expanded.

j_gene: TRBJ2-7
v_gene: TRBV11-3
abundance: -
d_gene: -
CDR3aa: CASSLSETYEQYF
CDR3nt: TGTGCCAGCAGCTTGTCGGAGACCTACGAGCAGTACTTC

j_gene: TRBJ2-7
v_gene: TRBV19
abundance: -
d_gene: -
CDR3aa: CASSIKGTYDYEQYF
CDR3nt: TGTGCCAGTAGTATAAAGGGGACATACGACTACGAGCAGTACTTC

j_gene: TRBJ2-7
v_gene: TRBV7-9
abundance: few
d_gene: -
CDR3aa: CASSLFPGDEQYF
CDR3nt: TGTGCCAGCAGCTTATTCCCAGGCGACGAGCAGTACTTC

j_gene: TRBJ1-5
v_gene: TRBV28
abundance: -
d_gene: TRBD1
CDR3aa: CASSLDRAAQPQHF
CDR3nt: TGTGCCAGCAGTTTGGACAGGGCGGCTCAGCCCCAGCATTTT

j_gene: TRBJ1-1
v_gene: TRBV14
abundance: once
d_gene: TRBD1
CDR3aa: CASSLQGARGAFF
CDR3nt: TGTGCCAGCAGTCTACAGGGGGCTAGAGGAGCTTTCTTT

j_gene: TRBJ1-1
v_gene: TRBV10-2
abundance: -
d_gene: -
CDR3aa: CASSGGREAFF
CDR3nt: TGCGCCAGCAGTGGAGGTAGAGAAGCTTTCTTT

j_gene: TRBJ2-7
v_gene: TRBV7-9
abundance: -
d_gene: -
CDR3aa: CASSLESGAYEQYF
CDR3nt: TGTGCCAGCAGCTTAGAAAGCGGAGCCTACGAGCAGTACTTC

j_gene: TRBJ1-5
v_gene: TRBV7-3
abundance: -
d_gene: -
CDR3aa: CASSFPGQPQHF
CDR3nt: TGTGCCAGCAGCTTTCCCGGGCAGCCCCAGCATTTT

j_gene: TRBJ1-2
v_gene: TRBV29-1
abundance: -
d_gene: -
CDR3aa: CSALRPRRDGYTF
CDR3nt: TGCAGCGCCTTGAGACCCCGGAGGGATGGCTACACCTTC

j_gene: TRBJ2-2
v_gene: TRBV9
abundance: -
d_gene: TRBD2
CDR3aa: CASSVATSGGRAGELFF
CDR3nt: TGTGCCAGCAGCGTAGCGACTAGCGGGGGAAGGGCCGGGGAGCTGTTTTTT

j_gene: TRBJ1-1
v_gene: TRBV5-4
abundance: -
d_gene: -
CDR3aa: CASTLGDYTEAFF
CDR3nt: TGTGCCAGCACATTGGGGGACTACACTGAAGCTTTCTTT

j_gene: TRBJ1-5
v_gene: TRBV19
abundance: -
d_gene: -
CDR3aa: CASSITGDGQPQHF
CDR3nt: TGTGCCAGTAGTATAACGGGGGATGGTCAGCCCCAGCATTTT

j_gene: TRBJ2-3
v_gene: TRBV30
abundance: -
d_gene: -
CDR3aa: CAWSVAGATTPDTQYF
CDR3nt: TGTGCCTGGAGTGTGGCGGGCGCCACCACCCCAGATACGCAGTATTTT

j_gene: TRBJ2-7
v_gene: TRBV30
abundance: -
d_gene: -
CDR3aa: CAWDDSADEQYF
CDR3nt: TGTGCCTGGGACGACTCCGCCGACGAGCAGTACTTC

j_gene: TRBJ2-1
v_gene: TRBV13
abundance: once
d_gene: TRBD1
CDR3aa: CASSPGTGQVDNEQFF
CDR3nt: TGTGCCAGCAGCCCAGGGACGGGACAGGTAGACAATGAGCAGTTCTTC

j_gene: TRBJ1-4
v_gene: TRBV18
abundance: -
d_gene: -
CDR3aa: CASSRVRESTNEKLFF
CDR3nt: TGTGCCAGCTCACGGGTACGGGAGTCAACTAATGAAAAACTGTTTTTT

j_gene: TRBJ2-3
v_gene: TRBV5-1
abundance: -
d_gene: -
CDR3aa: CASSLTTDTQYF
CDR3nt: TGCGCCAGCAGCCTAACCACAGATACGCAGTATTTT

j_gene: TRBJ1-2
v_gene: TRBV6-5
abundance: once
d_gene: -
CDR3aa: CASSYSAGPYGYTF
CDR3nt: TGTGCCAGCAGTTACTCTGCAGGGCCCTATGGCTACACCTTC

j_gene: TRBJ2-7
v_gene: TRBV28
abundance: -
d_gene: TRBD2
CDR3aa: CASSLGGGGRLAGGPYEQYF
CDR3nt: TGTGCCAGCAGTTTGGGGGGCGGGGGACGGCTAGCGGGGGGACCCTACGAGCAGTACTTC

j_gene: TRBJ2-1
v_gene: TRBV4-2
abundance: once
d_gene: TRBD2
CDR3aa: CASSPGLAGNNEQFF
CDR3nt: TGTGCCAGCAGCCCGGGACTAGCGGGGAACAATGAGCAGTTCTTC

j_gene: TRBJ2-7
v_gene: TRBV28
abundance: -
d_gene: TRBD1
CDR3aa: CASSPVGQAHYEQYF
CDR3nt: TGTGCCAGCAGCCCCGTTGGACAGGCCCACTACGAGCAGTACTTC

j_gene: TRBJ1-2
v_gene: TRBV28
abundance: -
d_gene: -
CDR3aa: CASSFGQNYGYTF
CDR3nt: TGTGCCAGCAGTTTTGGGCAGAACTATGGCTACACCTTC

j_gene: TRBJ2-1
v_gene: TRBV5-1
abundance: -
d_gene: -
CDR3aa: CASSLVFQGTYSYNEQFF
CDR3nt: TGCGCCAGCAGCTTGGTCTTCCAGGGAACATACTCCTACAATGAGCAGTTCTTC

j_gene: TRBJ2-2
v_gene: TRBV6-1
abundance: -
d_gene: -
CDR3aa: CASSDWATGELFF
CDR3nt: TGTGCCAGCAGTGATTGGGCGACCGGGGAGCTGTTTTTT

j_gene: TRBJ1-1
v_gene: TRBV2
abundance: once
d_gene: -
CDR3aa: CASSPLSEAFF
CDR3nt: TGTGCCAGCAGTCCACTATCCGAAGCTTTCTTT

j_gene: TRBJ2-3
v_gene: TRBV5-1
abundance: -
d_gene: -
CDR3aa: CASSWGHLSTDTQYF
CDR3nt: TGCGCCAGCAGCTGGGGACACCTTAGCACAGATACGCAGTATTTT

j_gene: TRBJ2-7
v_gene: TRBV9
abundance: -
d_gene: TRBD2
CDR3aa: CASSVGGNGYEQYF
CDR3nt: TGTGCCAGCAGCGTGGGAGGGAATGGCTACGAGCAGTACTTC

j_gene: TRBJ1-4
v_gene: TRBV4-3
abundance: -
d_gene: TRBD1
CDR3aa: CASSQLPGQLNEKLFF
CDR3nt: TGCGCCAGCAGCCAGCTCCCGGGACAGCTTAATGAAAAACTGTTTTTT

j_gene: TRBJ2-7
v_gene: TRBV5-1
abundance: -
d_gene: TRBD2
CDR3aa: CASSQGLAGTYEQYF
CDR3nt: TGCGCCAGCAGCCAGGGACTAGCGGGAACCTACGAGCAGTACTTC

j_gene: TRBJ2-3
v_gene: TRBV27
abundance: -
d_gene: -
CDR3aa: CASSFGPHTDTQYF
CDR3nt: TGTGCCAGCAGTTTTGGCCCCCACACAGATACGCAGTATTTT

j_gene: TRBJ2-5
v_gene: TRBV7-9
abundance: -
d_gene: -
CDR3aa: CASSLQGETQYF
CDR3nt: TGTGCCAGCAGCTTGCAGGGCGAGACCCAGTACTTC

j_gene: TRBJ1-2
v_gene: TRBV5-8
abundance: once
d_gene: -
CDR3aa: CASSIDYGYTF
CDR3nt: TGTGCCAGCAGTATTGACTATGGCTACACCTTC

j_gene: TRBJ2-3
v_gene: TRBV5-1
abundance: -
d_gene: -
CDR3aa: CASSSERADTDTQYF
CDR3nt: TGCGCCAGCAGCTCCGAAAGAGCTGACACAGATACGCAGTATTTT

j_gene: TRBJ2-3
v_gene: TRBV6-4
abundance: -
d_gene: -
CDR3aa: CASSDSRGDTQYF
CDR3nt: TGTGCCAGCAGTGACTCACGGGGAGATACGCAGTATTTT

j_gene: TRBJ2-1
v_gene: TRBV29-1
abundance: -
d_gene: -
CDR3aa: CSVVGGSINEQFF
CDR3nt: TGCAGCGTTGTTGGGGGCTCGATAAATGAGCAGTTCTTC

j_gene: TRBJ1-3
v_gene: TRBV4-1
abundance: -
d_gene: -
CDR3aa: CASSQPGQTSGNTIYF
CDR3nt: TGCGCCAGCAGCCAGCCTGGACAGACCTCTGGAAACACCATATATTTT

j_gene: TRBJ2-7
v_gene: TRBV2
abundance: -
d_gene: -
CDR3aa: CASSSDDYEQYF
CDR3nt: TGTGCCAGCAGTAGCGACGACTACGAGCAGTACTTC

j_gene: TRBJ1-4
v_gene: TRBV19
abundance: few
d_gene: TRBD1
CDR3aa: CASIQGAMGDEKLFF
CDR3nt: TGTGCCAGTATCCAGGGGGCGATGGGGGATGAAAAACTGTTTTTT

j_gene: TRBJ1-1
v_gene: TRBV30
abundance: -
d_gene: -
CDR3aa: CAWTILRTEAFF
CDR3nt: TGTGCCTGGACCATTCTGAGGACTGAAGCTTTCTTT

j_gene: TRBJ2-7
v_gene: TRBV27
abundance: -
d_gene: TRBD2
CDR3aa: CASSLTSGGAYEQYF
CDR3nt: TGTGCCAGCAGTTTGACTAGCGGGGGGGCCTACGAGCAGTACTTC

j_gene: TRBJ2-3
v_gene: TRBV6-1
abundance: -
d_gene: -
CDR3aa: CASGSDNRAGDTQYF
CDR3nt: TGTGCCAGCGGGAGTGATAACAGGGCGGGAGATACGCAGTATTTT

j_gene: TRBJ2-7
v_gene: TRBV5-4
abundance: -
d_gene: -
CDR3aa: CASSLDWGQEQYF
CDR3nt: TGTGCCAGCAGCTTGGATTGGGGGCAGGAGCAGTACTTC